A single sample gave rise to the 23 T cell receptor beta chains below, sequenced in a study of T cells after yellow fever vaccination. MiXCR, run by TCRdb on the 5' RACE reads, gives a single entry per CDR3 protein. The sample carries approximately 300,000 distinct CDR3 sequences, about 10% recorded once. This sample comprised CD4+ T cells sorted from PBMCs, obtained 45 days after the yellow fever booster vaccination. The receptors were sampled from a man between 18 and 29 years old who received the YFV17D yellow fever vaccine.

At least ten counts were recorded for this clonotype. The chain combines TRBV5-1 with TRBJ1-1; no clear D gene. With 4 bases removed from V and 3 bases from J, the gap between germline ends came to 13 bases. The germline V gene encodes CDR1 SGHRS and CDR2 YFSETQ. This CDR3 has 14 residues. CDR3 protein: CASSLPGSYTEAFF. The CDR3 coding sequence is TGCGCCAGCAGCCTGCCCGGGAGCTACACTGAAGCTTTCTTT. Drawing the rest from reference TRBV5-1 and TRBJ1-1, the complete variable domain is KAGVTQTPRYLIKTRGQQVTLSCSPISGHRSVSWYQQTPGQGLQFLFEYFSETQRNKGNFPGRFSGRQFSNSRSEMNVSTLELGDSALYLCASSLPGSYTEAFFGQGTRLTVV.

The rearrangement uses TRBV20-1 and TRBJ2-4, with TRBD1 matching over 7 bases. V shed 3 bases and J 0 bases; nucleotides not matched to a gene: 11. The germline V gene has CDR1 DFQATT and CDR2 SNEGSKA (reference sequence). This CDR3 comprises 17 residues. The CDR3 loop reads CSASHRGLKLAKNIQYF. The CDR3 nucleotides are TGCAGTGCTAGCCACAGGGGCCTGAAACTAGCCAAAAACATTCAGTACTTC.

The genes are TRBV5-6 and TRBJ1-1; 7 bases match TRBD1. With V trimmed by 3 bases and J by 3 bases, 8 bases remained unmatched. The CDR3 totals 15 residues. CDR1 is SGHDT and CDR2 is YYEEEE in the germline V gene. CDR3 bases: TGTGCCAGCAGCTCCCTACAGGGGATAGACACTGAAGCTTTCTTT. Protein product: CASSSLQGIDTEAFF.

The chain recombines TRBV6-2 or TRBV6-3 with TRBJ2-7; 13 nucleotides line up with TRBD2. The CDR3 runs 16 residues. The ends lost 7 bases at V and 2 bases at J; junction bases unmatched: 8. CDR1 is MNHEY, CDR2 SVGEGT, per germline. The CDR3 sequence is CASTLTSGGRTYEQYF. As DNA, the CDR3 is TGTGCCAGCACCCTGACTAGCGGGGGGCGAACCTACGAGCAGTACTTC.

This clonotype appeared many times. The J gene is TRBJ2-2, the V gene TRBV7-8; TRBD1 might be the D (5 bases). V lost 1 base and J lost 5, with 8 bases in between. Germline CDR1 SGHVS, CDR2 FQNEAQ. CDR3 size: 14 residues. CDR3 region: CASSLGGRTGELFF. The CDR3 nucleotides read TGTGCCAGCAGCTTAGGGGGCAGGACCGGGGAGCTGTTTTTT.

The chain couples TRBV15 to TRBJ1-2, with a tentative D call TRBD1 (6 bases). V shed 0 bases and J shed 3 bases, with 14 bases lying between them. The CDR3 consists of 16 residues. Germline CDR1 and CDR2: LNHNV and YYDKDF (reference sequence). CDR3 loop: CATSRDRQGSDYGYTF. The CDR3 DNA reads TGTGCCACCAGCAGAGATCGGCAGGGGAGCGACTATGGCTACACCTTC. The whole variable domain, filled in from reference TRBV15 and TRBJ1-2, reads DAMVIQNPRYQVTQFGKPVTLSCSQTLNHNVMYWYQQKSSQAPKLLFHYYDKDFNNEADTPDNFQSRRPNTSFCFLDIRSPGLGDTAMYLCATSRDRQGSDYGYTFGSGTRLTVV.

This chain uses TRBV5-6 with TRBJ2-7, with D tentatively TRBD1 or TRBD2 (6 bases each). The CDR3 totals 14 residues. The V and J ends lost 0 bases and 7 bases respectively, with 14 bases between them. Germline loops: CDR1 SGHDT, CDR2 YYEEEE. The CDR3 nucleotides are TGTGCCAGCAGCTTGGCCACGATAGGGGGGGAGCAGTACGTC. It is translated as CASSLATIGGEQYV.

At least ten counts were recorded for this clonotype. The V call is TRBV20-1, the J call TRBJ2-3; D possibly matches TRBD1 or TRBD2 (7 bases each). Germline V CDR1 and CDR2: DFQATT, SNEGSKA (reference sequence). V was shortened by 5 bases and J by 2 bases, with 14 bases between the two germline ends. This CDR3 region has 14 residues. CDR3 in amino acids: CSASRGGDTDTQYF. The CDR3 DNA follows: TGCAGTGCTTCCAGGGGGGGCGACACAGATACGCAGTATTTT.

This clonotype has at least ten counts. This chain uses TRBV6-5 with TRBJ2-4; 7 bases match TRBD2. The CDR3 is 14 amino acids. Looked up from germline, CDR1 is MNHEY and CDR2 is SVGAGI. J was trimmed by 0 bases and V by 6 bases; bases with no gene match: 2. The CDR3 region is CASRSGGAKNIQYF. CDR3 nucleotides: TGTGCCAGCAGATCGGGGGGAGCCAAAAACATTCAGTACTTC.

This clonotype turned up a few times. The chain uses TRBV4-3 and TRBJ2-7; TRBD2 agrees at 12 bases. V lost 3 bases to trimming and J lost 7 bases; unmatched junction nucleotides: 7. CDR1 and CDR2 from the germline V gene are LGHNA and YSLEER. The CDR3 contains 15 residues. The CDR3, as DNA: TGCGCCAGCAGCCAGGGGCTAGCGGGGGGGCGGGAGCAGTACGTC. Residues: CASSQGLAGGREQYV.

The J gene is TRBJ1-4, the V gene TRBV28, with a possible D match to TRBD1 (5 bases). Deletions cut 1 base from V and 5 bases from J, with 11 bases between. The CDR3 totals 15 residues. Looked up from germline, CDR1 is MDHEN and CDR2 is SYDVKM. For the CDR3, the DNA is TGTGCCAGCAGTTTATCGCAGGGTACCAATGAAAAACTGTTTTTT. Residues: CASSLSQGTNEKLFF. Full variable domain (remainder filled in from reference TRBV28 and TRBJ1-4): DVKVTQSSRYLVKRTGEKVFLECVQDMDHENMFWYRQDPGLGLRLIYFSYDVKMKEKGDIPEGYSVSREKKERFSLILESASTNQTSMYLCASSLSQGTNEKLFFGSGTQLSVL.

The chain joins TRBV7-8 to TRBJ2-6; D is perhaps TRBD1 or TRBD2 (6 bases each). The CDR3 covers 15 residues. V gave up 5 bases and J gave up 3 bases, with 11 bases separating them. Germline CDR1 SGHVS, CDR2 FQNEAQ. DNA for the CDR3: TGTGCCAGCAGCCTCCGGGGGCTTGGGGCCAACGTCCTGACTTTC. Translating it yields CASSLRGLGANVLTF.

The chain joins TRBV7-9 to TRBJ1-2; TRBD1 might be the D (5 bases). CDR1 is SEHNR, CDR2 FQNEAQ, per germline (reference sequence). This CDR3 is 18 amino acids long. V gave up 4 bases and J gave up 0 bases, with 21 bases separating them. CDR3 sequence: CASSSETGTRAANYGYTF. As DNA, the CDR3 is TGTGCCAGCAGCTCCGAAACAGGAACGAGAGCGGCTAACTATGGCTACACCTTC.

The chain is built from TRBV20-1 and TRBJ1-5; D call uncertain. This CDR3 contains 14 residues. V lost 4 bases to trimming and J lost 3 bases, with 13 bases between them. The germline gives CDR1 DFQATT, CDR2 SNEGSKA (reference sequence). The CDR3 region has the DNA TGCAGTGCTATTAACTCCAGATCCAATCAGCCCCAGCATTTT. It is translated as CSAINSRSNQPQHF.

This chain uses TRBV10-3 with TRBJ2-6; 7 nucleotides match TRBD1. This CDR3 is 16 amino acids long. Germline V lookup: CDR1 ENHRY, CDR2 SYGVKD. J gave up 0 bases and V 4 bases, and 3 bases lay outside the gene matches. CDR3 coding DNA: TGTGCCATCAGTGGGGGACAGCCCTCTGGGGCCAACGTCCTGACTTTC. Protein sequence: CAISGGQPSGANVLTF.

This clonotype occurred a few times. This chain connects TRBV28 to TRBJ1-5; D gene ambiguous. Germline CDR1 reads MDHEN; CDR2 reads SYDVKM. V lost 7 bases and J lost 4, with 17 bases in between. The CDR3 runs 15 residues. DNA of the CDR3: TGTGCCAGCACCCATCGCCGCGGATGGAATCAGCCCCAGCATTTT. The encoded protein is CASTHRRGWNQPQHF.

This clonotype showed up just a few times. The J gene is TRBJ2-5, the V gene TRBV6-5; D unresolved. The CDR3 has 16 residues. CDR1 and CDR2 from the germline V gene are MNHEY and SVGAGI. V lost 0 bases and J lost 3, with 14 bases in between. CDR3 bases: TGTGCCAGCAGTTACTCGTTTTGGGCGCCGGAAGAGACCCAGTACTTC. This codes for CASSYSFWAPEETQYF.

This clonotype was seen a few times. The chain uses TRBV20-1 and TRBJ2-2, with a tentative D call TRBD2 (5 bases). CDR1 and CDR2 (germline): DFQATT, SNEGSKA (reference sequence). This CDR3 has 14 amino acids. The V and J ends lost 3 bases and 3 bases respectively, with 11 bases between them. CDR3 DNA sequence: TGCAGTGCTAGGTCCGGGGTTGACACCGGGGAGCTGTTTTTT. Protein product: CSARSGVDTGELFF.

This clonotype was detected only a few times. This sequence joins TRBV7-2 and TRBJ2-7, with D perhaps matching TRBD1 (8 bases). V lost 5 bases, J lost 5 bases, and 16 bases lay in between. This CDR3 has 14 amino acids. Germline CDR1 and CDR2: SGHTA and FQGNSA. CDR3 protein: CASSLGQGGNEQYV. The CDR3 DNA reads TGTGCCAGCAGCCTAGGACAGGGAGGGAACGAGCAGTACGTC.

The gene calls are TRBV7-2 and TRBJ2-2; D remains unclear. Germline CDR1 is SGHTA and CDR2 is FQGNSA. This CDR3 has 16 amino acids. The V gene lost 0 bases and the J gene lost 2 bases, with 10 bases spanning the gap. The DNA of the CDR3 is TGTGCCAGCAGCTTAGCGGCCGGACCAAACACCGGGGAGCTGTTTTTT. Translating gives CASSLAAGPNTGELFF.

This clonotype has ten or more counts. The rearrangement links TRBV5-1 to TRBJ2-2; D gene ambiguous. V lost 3 bases and J 8 bases, leaving 5 bases between the germline ends. This CDR3 has 11 amino acids. Germline assignment: CDR1 SGHRS and CDR2 YFSETQ. The CDR3 here is CASSSTGELFF. CDR3 nucleotide sequence: TGCGCCAGCAGCTCCACAGGGGAGCTGTTTTTT.

This clonotype has more than one count but fewer than ten. The V and J genes are TRBV6-1 and TRBJ1-1, with TRBD1 matching 7 bases. After removal of 6 bases from V and 9 bases from J, the junction contained 16 bases not matched to a gene. From germline, CDR1 is MNHNS and CDR2 SASEGT. The CDR3 totals 15 residues. The CDR3 DNA sequence: TGTGCCAGCAGACGAAGCCCCGGGACAGCCGAAAAAGCTTTCTTT. It specifies CASRRSPGTAEKAFF.

The gene calls are TRBV7-3 and TRBJ2-5; 9 nucleotides match TRBD2. The CDR3 spans 15 residues. V lost 3 bases and J lost 0; bases outside the gene matches: 2. The germline V gene encodes CDR1 SGHTA and CDR2 FQGTGA. The CDR3 loop reads CASSFSGGNQETQYF. For the CDR3, the DNA is TGTGCCAGCAGCTTTAGCGGGGGAAACCAAGAGACCCAGTACTTC. Drawing the rest from reference TRBV7-3 and TRBJ2-5, the complete variable domain is GAGVSQTPSNKVTEKGKYVELRCDPISGHTALYWYRQSLGQGPEFLIYFQGTGAADDSGLPNDRFFAVRPEGSVSTLKIQRTERGDSAVYLCASSFSGGNQETQYFGPGTRLLVL.